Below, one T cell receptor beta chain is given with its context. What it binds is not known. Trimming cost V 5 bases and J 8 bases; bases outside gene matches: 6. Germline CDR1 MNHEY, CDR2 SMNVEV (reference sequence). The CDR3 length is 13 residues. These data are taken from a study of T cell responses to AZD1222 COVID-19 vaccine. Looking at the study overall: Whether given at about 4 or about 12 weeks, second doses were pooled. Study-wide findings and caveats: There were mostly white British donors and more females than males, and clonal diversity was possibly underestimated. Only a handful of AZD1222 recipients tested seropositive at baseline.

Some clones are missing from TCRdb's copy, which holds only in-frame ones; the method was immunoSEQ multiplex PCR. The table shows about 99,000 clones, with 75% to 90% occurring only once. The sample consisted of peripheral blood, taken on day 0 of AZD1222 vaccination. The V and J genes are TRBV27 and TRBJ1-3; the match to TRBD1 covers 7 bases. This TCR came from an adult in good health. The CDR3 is CASSRQGGDTIYF. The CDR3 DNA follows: TGTGCCAGCAGTCGACAGGGAGGAGACACCATATATTTT.